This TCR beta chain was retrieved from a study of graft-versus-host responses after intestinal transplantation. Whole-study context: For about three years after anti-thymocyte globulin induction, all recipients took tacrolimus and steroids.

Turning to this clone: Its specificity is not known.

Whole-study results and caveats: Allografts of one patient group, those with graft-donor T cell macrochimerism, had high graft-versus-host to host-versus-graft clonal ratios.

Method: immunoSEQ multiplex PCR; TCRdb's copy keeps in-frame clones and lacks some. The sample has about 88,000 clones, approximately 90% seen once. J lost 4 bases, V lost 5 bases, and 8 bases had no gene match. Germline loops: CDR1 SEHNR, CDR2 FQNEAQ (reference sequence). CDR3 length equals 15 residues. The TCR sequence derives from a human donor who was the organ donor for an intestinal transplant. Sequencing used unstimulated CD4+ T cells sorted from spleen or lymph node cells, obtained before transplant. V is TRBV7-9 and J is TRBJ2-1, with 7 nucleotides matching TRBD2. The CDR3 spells CASSPRGGRYNEQFF. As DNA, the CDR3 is TGTGCCAGCAGCCCTCGCGGGGGAAGGTACAATGAGCAGTTCTTC.